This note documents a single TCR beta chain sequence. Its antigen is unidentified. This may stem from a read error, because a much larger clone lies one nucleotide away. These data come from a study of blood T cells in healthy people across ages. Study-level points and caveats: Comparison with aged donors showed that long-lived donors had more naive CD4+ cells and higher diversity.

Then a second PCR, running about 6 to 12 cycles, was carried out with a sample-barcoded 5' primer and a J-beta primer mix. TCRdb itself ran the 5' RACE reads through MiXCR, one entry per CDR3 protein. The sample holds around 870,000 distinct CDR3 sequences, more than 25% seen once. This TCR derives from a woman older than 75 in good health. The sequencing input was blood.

This CDR3 is CASSRAGSTGANVRTF. In DNA form, the CDR3 reads TGTGCCAGCAGCCGCGCTGGATCAACTGGGGCCAACGTCCGGACTTTC. This chain links TRBV6-2 or TRBV6-3 with TRBJ2-6, with D maybe TRBD1 (5 bases). Germline-derived CDR1 and CDR2 are MNHEY and SVGEGT. This CDR3 comprises 16 residues.